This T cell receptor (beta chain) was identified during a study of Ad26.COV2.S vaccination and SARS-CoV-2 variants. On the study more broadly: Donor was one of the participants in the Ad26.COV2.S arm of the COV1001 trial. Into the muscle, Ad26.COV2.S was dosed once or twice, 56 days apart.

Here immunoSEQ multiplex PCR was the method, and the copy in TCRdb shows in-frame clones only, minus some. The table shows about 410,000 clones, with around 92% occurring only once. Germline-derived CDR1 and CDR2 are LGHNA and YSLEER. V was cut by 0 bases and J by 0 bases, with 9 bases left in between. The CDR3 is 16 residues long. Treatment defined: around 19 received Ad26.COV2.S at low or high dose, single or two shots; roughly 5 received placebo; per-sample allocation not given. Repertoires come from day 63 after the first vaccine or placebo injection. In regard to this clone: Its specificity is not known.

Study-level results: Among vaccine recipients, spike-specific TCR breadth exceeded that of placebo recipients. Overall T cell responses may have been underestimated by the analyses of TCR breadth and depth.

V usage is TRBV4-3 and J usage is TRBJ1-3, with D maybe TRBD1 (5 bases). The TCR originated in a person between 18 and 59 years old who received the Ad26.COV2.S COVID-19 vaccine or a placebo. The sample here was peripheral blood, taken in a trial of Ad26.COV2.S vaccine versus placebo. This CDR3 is CASSQDYRFSGNTIYF. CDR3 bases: TGCGCCAGCAGCCAAGATTACAGGTTCTCTGGAAACACCATATATTTT.